This entry lists 15 T cell receptor beta chains sequenced from one sample in a study of blood T cell repertoires in COVID-19. This table comes from immunoSEQ multiplex PCR, and its TCRdb copy is limited to in-frame clones, with some not included. The sample yields over 75,000 clones, roughly 80% seen once. Sequencing used peripheral blood. All receptors come from a man aged 45-65 years who had recovered from COVID-19.

This clone was seen more than once but under ten times. The CDR3 DNA reads TGTGCCAGTAGTCCCTCGACAGGGGACACTGAAGCTTTCTTT. This encodes CASSPSTGDTEAFF. This chain joins TRBV19 and TRBJ1-1; TRBD1 agrees at 8 bases. J gave up 3 bases and V 5 bases, and 5 bases lay outside the gene matches. Germline CDR1 LNHDA, CDR2 SQIVND (reference sequence). The CDR3 length is 14 residues. Complete variable domain (other parts from reference TRBV19 and TRBJ1-1): DGGITQSPKYLFRKEGQNVTLSCEQNLNHDAMYWYRQDPGQGLRLIYYSQIVNDFQKGDIAEGYSVSREKKESFPLTVTSAQKNPTAFYLCASSPSTGDTEAFFGQGTRLTVV.

The rearrangement uses TRBV5-1 and TRBJ2-7; maybe TRBD1 (5 bases). Germline lookup yields CDR1 SGHRS and CDR2 YFSETQ. Trimming removed 2 bases at V and 5 bases at J, with 5 bases between. This CDR3 is built from 11 residues. The CDR3 bases are TGCGCCAGCAGCTTCAGGGACGAGCAGTACTTC. Protein: CASSFRDEQYF.

The chain recombines TRBV5-6 with TRBJ2-2; D is undetermined. Germline V CDR1 and CDR2: SGHDT, YYEEEE. V was clipped by 4 bases and J by 1 base, with 5 bases between them. The CDR3 covers 13 residues. DNA of the CDR3: TGTGCCAGCAGCCGCAGGAACACCGGGGAGCTGTTTTTT. Protein product: CASSRRNTGELFF.

The J gene is TRBJ2-7, the V gene TRBV29-1; 7 bases agree with TRBD1. The CDR3 covers 12 residues. V lost 4 bases to trimming and J lost 12 bases; unmatched junction nucleotides: 12. Germline V gene sequence: CDR1 SQVTM, CDR2 ANQGSEA. CDR3 region: CSVVGSTGSAYF. The CDR3 region has the DNA TGCAGCGTTGTTGGGTCGACAGGGTCAGCGTACTTC.

This clone showed up just a few times. The chain joins TRBV12-3 or TRBV12-4 to TRBJ1-5; the D is unclear. CDR3 length equals 12 residues. With 7 bases removed from V and 5 bases from J, the gap between germline ends came to 9 bases. As DNA, the CDR3 is TGTGCCAGCACTCTGAGGGATCAGCCCCAGCATTTT. This gives the protein CASTLRDQPQHF.

This sequence joins TRBV2 and TRBJ1-6; the D gene is possibly TRBD1 (6 bases). Trimming stripped 6 bases from V and 7 bases from J, with 16 bases between. Per the germline V gene, CDR1 is SNHLY and CDR2 is FYNNEI. The CDR3 has 15 residues. Here the CDR3 DNA reads TGTGCCAGCAGGGGAGGGGACAATTCGAATTCACCCCTCCACTTT. Amino acid sequence: CASRGGDNSNSPLHF.

This sequence joins TRBV20-1 and TRBJ1-1; no clear D gene. This CDR3 has 11 residues. Germline-derived CDR1 and CDR2 are DFQATT and SNEGSKA (reference sequence). Trimming removed 3 bases at V and 7 bases at J, with 9 bases between. The CDR3 coding sequence is TGCAGTGCTAGCTGGACTCATGAAGCTTTCTTT. It codes for CSASWTHEAFF.

The CDR3 region is CASTIAVGAYEQYF. The CDR3 bases are TGTGCCAGTACCATAGCGGTAGGGGCCTACGAGCAGTACTTC. This chain links TRBV19 with TRBJ2-7; TRBD2 might be the D (6 bases). The germline CDR1 and CDR2 sequences are LNHDA and SQIVND (reference sequence). This CDR3 contains 14 residues. V was trimmed by 7 bases and J by 2 bases, leaving 15 bases between them. Looking up the rest from reference TRBV19 and TRBJ2-7 gives the full variable domain: DGGITQSPKYLFRKEGQNVTLSCEQNLNHDAMYWYRQDPGQGLRLIYYSQIVNDFQKGDIAEGYSVSREKKESFPLTVTSAQKNPTAFYLCASTIAVGAYEQYFGPGTRLTVT.

The genes are TRBV6-2 or TRBV6-3 and TRBJ1-1, with D unresolved. V lost 0 bases and J 0 bases, leaving 11 bases between the germline ends. There are 16 residues in the CDR3. Germline CDR1 and CDR2: MNHEY and SVGEGT. The CDR3 DNA sequence: TGTGCCAGCAGTTACTCCCTGGCCCGGGTGAACACTGAAGCTTTCTTT. Amino acid sequence: CASSYSLARVNTEAFF.

The V and J genes are TRBV11-2 and TRBJ2-1; 9 nucleotides line up with TRBD2. From germline, CDR1 is SGHAT and CDR2 FQNNGV. The J segment lost 6 bases and the V segment lost 4 bases, leaving 4 bases of the junction unmatched. The CDR3 consists of 14 residues. The CDR3 coding sequence is TGTGCCAGCAGCTCGGAGCGGGAGGTCAATGAGCAGTTCTTC. This gives the protein CASSSEREVNEQFF.

In regard to this clone: At one boundary the junction diverges from the germline segment, which might be a read error. The V call is TRBV28, the J call TRBJ2-2, with TRBD1 as a possible D gene (6 bases). The germline V gene has CDR1 MDHEN and CDR2 SYDVKM. The CDR3 loop spans 16 amino acids. The DNA for the CDR3 is TGTGCCAGCAGTCTATGGGGACACTTTAACACCGGGGAGCTGTTTTTT. It specifies CASSLWGHFNTGELFF.

This clone was seen once. This chain connects TRBV11-2 to TRBJ2-3; D uncertain. Germline lookup yields CDR1 SGHAT and CDR2 FQNNGV. V lost 2 bases to trimming and J lost 0 bases, with 15 bases between them. CDR3 length: 17 amino acids. DNA of the CDR3: TGTGCCAGCAGCTTAAGGATCAGGTCCACTAGCACAGATACGCAGTATTTT. Translating gives CASSLRIRSTSTDTQYF.

The chain recombines TRBV2 with TRBJ1-4, with a weak D call TRBD1 (5 bases). Trimming stripped 3 bases from V and 4 bases from J, with 12 bases between. The CDR3 contains 15 residues. Germline CDR1 is SNHLY and CDR2 is FYNNEI. Written as DNA, the CDR3 is TGTGCCAGCAGTGAGGGGGGAGGACTTAATGAAAAACTGTTTTTT. Encoded protein: CASSEGGGLNEKLFF.

The V call is TRBV7-2, the J call TRBJ2-7; TRBD2 might be the D (6 bases). Per germline, CDR1 SGHTA and CDR2 FQGNSA. The CDR3 runs to 15 residues. The V end was cut by 5 bases, the J end by 3 bases, with 17 bases between. This CDR3 is CASSPRQGGSYEQYF. The CDR3 DNA follows: TGTGCCAGCAGCCCCAGGCAGGGAGGAAGCTACGAGCAGTACTTC.

This clone occurred a few times. The chain is built from TRBV28 and TRBJ2-3; D call uncertain. This CDR3 region has 14 residues. V gave up 8 bases and J gave up 0 bases, with 12 bases separating them. Germline loops: CDR1 MDHEN, CDR2 SYDVKM. The CDR3 sequence: CASPKSGSTDTQYF. CDR3 sequence (DNA): TGTGCCAGCCCTAAGTCTGGTAGCACAGATACGCAGTATTTT.